This T cell receptor (beta chain) was retrieved from a study of T cell repertoires in cytomegalovirus infection (dated by TCRdb to the late 2010s). Describing the broader study: The peptide stimulations were aimed at well-studied HLA-B-restricted epitopes as well as recently identified HLA-C-restricted CMV epitopes, whose presentation resists viral immunomodulation. Donor HLA type was relevant to the analysis, because carriage of CMV infection together with the matching HLA type was indicated by public TCR beta signatures.

V and J are truncated by 6 bases and 0 bases respectively, leaving an intervening sequence of 15 bases. The CDR3 starts with the cysteine, ends with the phenylalanine, and has 16 residues. Only the CDR3 part of the read is kept: 48 bases, read in frame from the first base. The germline V gene gives CDR1 as MNHEY and CDR2 as SVGAGI. Overall study outcomes, separate from this receptor: In both this cohort and an independent roughly 330-donor cohort, the cumulative frequency of public TCR beta family members distinguished carriers of CMV infection plus the relevant HLA type. The ex vivo response was dominated by HLA-C-restricted CMV-specific TCR beta clonotypes, which also provided the single most frequent clonotype in two of eight donors.

Turning to this clonotype: Its antigen is unknown. No much larger clonotype is one base removed from it; base qualities were not supplied.

Sample treatment or condition, as interpreted from the label and publication: in vitro stimulation with specific CMV peptide epitopes to enrich CMV-specific T cells. TCRdb shows the sequencer as Illumina HiSeq 1500. TCRdb handled the public reads itself, with Q25 trimming in fastp and clone calling in MiXCR, and kept productive beta chains. For every CDR3 protein sequence, its rows merge into one entry that carries the most common genes and DNA. The sample data list hundreds of thousands of distinct CDR3 sequences, and 33% of these were observed just once. The ten most abundant clones make up 17% of the sample.

The TCR comes from a human donor in good health (CMV status not recorded). Some clones in this sample may be carry-over from other donors' samples. The source material was cultured PBMCs, sampled from culture after CMV antigen stimulation. This chain joins TRBV6-5 to TRBJ1-3, and perhaps TRBD1 as D gene, on 5 matching bases. CDR3 protein: CASSRSPGGSGNTIYF. The DNA is TGTGCCAGCAGCAGAAGCCCGGGGGGCTCTGGAAACACCATATATTTT.